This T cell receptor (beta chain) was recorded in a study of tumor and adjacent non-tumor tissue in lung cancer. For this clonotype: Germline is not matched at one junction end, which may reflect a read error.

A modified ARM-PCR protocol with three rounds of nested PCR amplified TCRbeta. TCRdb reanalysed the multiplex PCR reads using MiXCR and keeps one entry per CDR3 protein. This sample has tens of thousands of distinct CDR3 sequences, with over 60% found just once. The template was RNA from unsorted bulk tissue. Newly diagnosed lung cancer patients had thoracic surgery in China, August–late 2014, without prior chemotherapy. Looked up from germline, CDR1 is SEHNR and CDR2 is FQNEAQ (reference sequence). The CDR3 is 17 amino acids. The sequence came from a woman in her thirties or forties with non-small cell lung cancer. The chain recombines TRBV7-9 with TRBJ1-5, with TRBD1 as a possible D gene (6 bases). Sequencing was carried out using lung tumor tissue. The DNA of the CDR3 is TGTACCAGCAGCTTAGGCGGGGGCGGTGATAGCAATCAGCCCCAGCATTTT. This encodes CTSSLGGGGDSNQPQHF. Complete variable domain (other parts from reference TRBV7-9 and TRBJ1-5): DTGVSQNPRHKITKRGQNVTFRCDPISEHNRLYWYRQTLGQGPEFLTYFQNEAQLEKSRLLSDRFSAERPKGSFSTLEIQRTEQGDSAMYLCTSSLGGGGDSNQPQHFGDGTRLSIL.